The source of this T cell receptor beta chain is a study of T-cell memory formation after mild COVID-19 (dated by TCRdb to the early 2020s). Notes on the research overall: TCR sequence clusters from the two donors were found to be largely donor specific. T-cell clones expanding and contracting after mild COVID-19 in a couple of donors were tracked by longitudinal TCRalpha and TCRbeta repertoire sequencing. The cohort was made up of two young adult volunteers, one female and one male, who were previously healthy.

The CDR3 measures 17 amino acids from cysteine to phenylalanine. CDR3 DNA only is kept here, 51 bases in frame from base 1. CDR1 and CDR2 were assigned from the germline V gene as SGHNT and YENEEA. V is pared back by 1 base and J by 0 bases, with 12 bases lying between the germline termini. Ficoll-Paque density gradient centrifugation was used to isolate PBMCs. TCRdb lists the instrument as Illumina NovaSeq 6000. TCRalpha and TCRbeta cDNA libraries were constructed by 5'RACE with constant-segment primers, with sample barcodes and unique molecular identifiers being introduced. Trizol reagent was used to extract RNA from every sample. Libraries were amplified in two PCR steps, with a second sample barcode and Illumina TruSeq adapters added in the second step. Sequencing of libraries was performed on an Illumina NovaSeq with 2 x 150 bp paired-end reads. The source study handled its data this way. With migec v1.2.7, reads were demultiplexed and then collapsed into UMI-guided consensus sequences. Using mixcr v2.1.11, UMI consensuses were aligned to TRA and TRB V and J templates and then assembled into clonotypes. Clonotypes were classified as expanded or contracted when called significant by both edgeR and NoisET, with noise models trained on biological replicates. For edgeR calls, the cutoffs were a false discovery rate-adjusted p below 0.01 and a log2 fold-change threshold of 1. As an exploratory analysis of dynamics, max-normalized trajectories of the 1000 most abundant clonotypes were examined with PCA combined with hierarchical clustering. Each responding clone was given a CD4 or CD8 phenotype based on the CD4+ and CD8+ repertoires, which had been sequenced separately. The public reads were reanalyzed by TCRdb: fastp trimming at Q25, MiXCR alignment, in-frame beta chains only. Rows are unified per CDR3 protein, each entry keeping the most common DNA and genes. The V and J calls follow TCRdb's processing rather than the paper's. The sample includes 350,000 to 500,000 distinct CDR3 sequences, with 20% observed a single time. Around 8% of the sample rests with the top ten.

A remark on this clonotype: The target of this receptor is not known. No per-base quality is available; no much larger clone lies one base away.

The full study reports these points: SARS-CoV-2 specificity of the second-wave clones peaking on day 37 was not confirmed. From day 15 to 85, contracting clones showed balanced CD4/CD8 phenotypes, whereas a second wave of clones that expanded from day 15 to 37 leaned towards CD4+. Some responding clones were detected in pre-infection memory, which suggested that pre-existing cross-reactive memory T cells had joined the SARS-CoV-2 response. Only a couple of mild cases were covered in the study, and larger cohorts including severe cases with pre-infection samples were considered necessary. Contracting CD4+ clones appeared mostly in the CM and EM memory subsets, whereas CD8+ clones were enriched in EMRA.

The V gene is TRBV11-3 and the J gene is TRBJ2-2, and possibly TRBD1, on 5 matching bases. Material for sequencing was PBMCs or a T cell subset sorted from them (not recorded which). The origin of this receptor is an adult woman who had mild COVID-19 (a few samples of this study predate the infection). The sample titles of this study are shuffled in the database, so cell type and time point are left out; the donor was told from shared clones. The sequenced DNA is TGTGCCAGCAGCTTAGGGGTCTGGGGCGCGAACACCGGGGAGCTGTTTTTT. It encodes CASSLGVWGANTGELFF.